The present entry profiles one T cell receptor beta chain with its context. Which antigen it targets is not known. Qualities for individual bases were not recorded, and no much larger clone is one base off. A MiSeq instrument was used for deep resolution sequencing, which targeted depths ranging from 1 in 1 million up to 1 in 200,000 T cells, with coverage averaging 10x for each clonotype. TCR beta libraries were generated with the immunoSEQ hsTCRB Kit. In the original analysis: Data were analyzed with ImmunoSEQ Data Assistant and ImmunoSEQ Analyzer, with V, D and J genes assigned per IMGT definitions. Clonality, which ranges from 0 to 1, was calculated by subtracting the normalized Shannon entropy of productive rearrangement frequencies from one. Only overrepresented clonotypes making up at least 0.05% of each patient's repertoire were included in the public clonotype analysis. Fewer than 15 repertoires from age-matched healthy donors, obtained from immuneACCESS, served as clonality controls. TCRdb obtained this table from immuneACCESS and retained in-frame rearrangements with V and J assigned. These tables miss some clones; where compared with another copy, unresolved V genes account for less than half of the shortfall, and the remainder is unexplained. V and J calls and clone size are copied from that table; D and trimming were computed from the DNA. This sample is represented by some 130,000 clones; 80% to 90% of them were singletons. The ten largest clones add up to 2% to 2.5% of the sample.

The sample is drawn from a study of cytotoxic CD8 clonotypes in ibrutinib-treated CLL (dated by TCRdb to the early 2020s). As for the study more broadly: The cohort had ten to twelve relapsed/refractory and under 16 treatment-naive patients; 17 to 18 were IGHV unmutated. All remission and progressive disease samples were collected while patients were still receiving ibrutinib. Of the approximately 86 people in the trial, 25 to 30 had longitudinal samples available. Samples averaged approximately 240,000 productive templates and just under 95,000 productive rearrangements. Partial responses were observed in approximately 24 patients and complete responses in 2; after a median follow-up of around 68 months, remission was maintained in 15 or so patients and progression was observed in approximately twelve. Response samples were obtained after a median of roughly eleven months of treatment, with a range of about 6 to 36 months. Cryopreserved peripheral blood mononuclear cells were obtained before treatment, at response, and at either sustained remission or disease progression.

The CDR3 covers 14 residues, taking in both the cysteine and the phenylalanine. Only CDR3 DNA is held: 42 bases, read in frame from base 1. The time point tag for this specimen amounts to: roughly 25 months on ibrutinib. Around 2 micrograms of genomic DNA were extracted from cryopreserved PBMCs for TCR beta library preparation. High-throughput TCR beta sequencing was performed on longitudinal blood samples from CLL patients receiving ibrutinib monotherapy. Patients were enrolled in a phase 2 open-label single-center ibrutinib monotherapy trial. Summary of the overall study and its limitations: An increase in clonality was observed at ibrutinib response, with clonality remaining stable during sustained remission and falling back toward baseline at progression. Public clonotypes were found to be uncommon and were observed to contract or remain stable during treatment; the increase in clonality was shown to reflect expansion of private clonotypes at ibrutinib response. At baseline, clonality was higher than in age-matched healthy donors and showed a strong correlation with circulating CD8+ T-cell counts. Sampling times were not matched between patients in sustained remission and patients whose disease was progressing, and lymph node repertoires were not examined.

The receptor comes from a human donor with chronic lymphocytic leukemia. The receptor chain draws on TRBV21-1 and TRBJ2-4; TRBD1 is the table's D call and was not checked against the DNA. TRBV21-1 is a documented pseudogene. The sequences come from PBMCs, collected after 24 months of ibrutinib treatment. The bases are TGTGCCAGCAGCAAGAATCCAACGCCAGACATTCAGTACTTC. It is translated as CASSKNPTPDIQYF.